This T cell receptor beta chain stems from a study of T cells after yellow fever vaccination. General study findings and limits: A small proportion of clonotypes was detected in both the CD4 and CD8 compartments.

V gave up 6 bases and J gave up 9 bases; unmatched junction bases: 2. CDR1 is MNHEY and CDR2 is SMNVEV in the germline V gene (reference sequence). This CDR3 comprises 12 residues. For TCR, cDNA came from 5'RACE template switching, which added a universal primer site and UMIs. TCRdb ran MiXCR on the 5' RACE reads and lists one entry per CDR3 protein. The sample includes around 30,000 distinct CDR3 sequences, less than 5.5% seen only once; the top ten take about two fifths. This clonotype was seen ten or more times. What it binds is not known. The sequence derives from a man aged 25 to 40 who received the YFV17D yellow fever vaccine. The V gene is TRBV27, the J gene TRBJ2-3, with 11 bases that match TRBD2. The sample in question was CD8+ T cells sorted from PBMCs, obtained 10 days after the yellow fever booster vaccination. This CDR3 is CASSLAGGTQYF. CDR3 nucleotides: TGTGCCAGCAGCCTAGCGGGAGGCACGCAGTATTTT.